This T cell receptor (beta chain) appears in the sequencing data of a study of shared T cell receptors in the human thymus (dated by TCRdb to about 2021). Some background on the complete study: The study examined how self-reactive, shared T-cell receptor alpha chains are generated in the human thymus.

A remark on this clone: There is no known antigen for this receptor. No base-level quality is on record; no much larger clone is a single base apart.

Library preparation was by the immunoSEQ multiplex PCR assay. The immuneACCESS repertoire file appears here via TCRdb, limited to in-frame rearrangements. These files lack a portion of the clones; in checked studies, under half of the deficit traces to unresolved V genes, and the cause of the others is not known. In this sample the table shows approximately 400,000 clones, 95% of which occur a single time. Approximately 0.018% of the sample is in the top ten clones. At the junction V is shortened by 10 bases and J by 0 bases, with 12 bases in between. Based on the germline V gene, the CDR1 and CDR2 sequences are SGHAT and FQNNGV. The CDR3 starts with the cysteine, ends with the phenylalanine, and has 13 residues. Only the CDR3 DNA stays, 39 bases, in frame from base 1.

The sample taken for sequencing was thymocytes. This sequence originates from a human donor. The receptor chain draws on TRBV11-2 and TRBJ1-1, and possibly TRBD1, on 5 matching bases. The CDR3 sequence is CATREGMNTEAFF. The nucleotide sequence is given as TGTGCCACCCGGGAGGGGATGAACACTGAAGCTTTCTTT.